These 8 T cell receptor beta chains were sequenced from one sample in a study of blood T cell repertoires in COVID-19. TCRdb's table, derived via immunoSEQ multiplex PCR, lists solely in-frame clones and lacks some. This sample yields under 150,000 clones, of which approximately 87% are seen a single time; 1% to 1.5% belongs to the top ten. Sequencing input: PBMCs or T cells enriched from blood (not recorded which). The receptor set was obtained from a woman aged 25 to 39 with acute COVID-19.

J is TRBJ1-6 and V is TRBV2, with D unresolved. The CDR3 consists of 13 residues. The germline V gene encodes CDR1 SNHLY and CDR2 FYNNEI. Trimming removed 4 bases from V and 7 bases from J, with 8 bases in between. This CDR3 is CASSAAGNSPLHF. CDR3 sequence (DNA): TGTGCCAGCAGTGCGGCGGGGAATTCACCCCTCCACTTT.

The J gene is TRBJ1-1, the V gene TRBV18; 8 nucleotides agree with TRBD1. The CDR3 runs 16 residues. V was clipped by 6 bases and J by 0 bases; unmatched bases: 9. CDR1 and CDR2 from the germline V gene are KGHSH and LQKENI. CDR3 region: CASSFGQGRMNTEAFF. Here the CDR3 DNA reads TGTGCCAGCTCTTTCGGACAGGGAAGAATGAACACTGAAGCTTTCTTT.

This chain connects TRBV5-1 to TRBJ1-1; D unresolved. Trimming cost V 2 bases and J 3 bases, with 11 bases left between them. Germline assignment: CDR1 SGHRS and CDR2 YFSETQ. This CDR3 is 14 amino acids long. CDR3 sequence: CASSFAGLDTEAFF. CDR3 bases: TGCGCCAGCAGCTTCGCAGGATTGGACACTGAAGCTTTCTTT.

V gene TRBV2 combines with J gene TRBJ2-7, with 9 bases that match TRBD1. Germline V gives CDR1 SNHLY, CDR2 FYNNEI. The CDR3 loop spans 15 amino acids. V lost 5 bases to trimming and J lost 2 bases; unmatched junction nucleotides: 7. Written as DNA, the CDR3 is TGTGCCAGCAGTTTACCTTGGACAGGGGCCTACGAGCAGTACTTC. Translation gives CASSLPWTGAYEQYF.

V and J are TRBV13 and TRBJ2-7; no definite D call. CDR1 and CDR2 from the germline V gene are PRHDT and FYEKMQ (reference sequence). CDR3 size: 13 residues. V was shortened by 2 bases and J by 3 bases, with 8 bases between the two germline ends. The CDR3 sequence is CASSLLADYEQYF. CDR3 nucleotides: TGTGCCAGCAGCTTATTGGCCGACTACGAGCAGTACTTC.

The chain is built from TRBV30 and TRBJ1-2, with D possibly TRBD1 on 5 matching bases. V lost 2 bases and J lost 2, with 9 bases in between. The CDR3 sequence is 13 residues long. Looked up from germline, CDR1 is GTSNPN and CDR2 is SVGIG (reference sequence). CDR3 sequence: CAWSIGGNYGYTF. CDR3 bases: TGTGCCTGGAGTATCGGGGGGAACTATGGCTACACCTTC.

The chain couples TRBV28 to TRBJ2-3, with a weak D call TRBD2 (6 bases). The CDR3 has 13 amino acids. Germline-derived CDR1 and CDR2 are MDHEN and SYDVKM. V lost 6 bases and J 1 base, leaving 8 bases between the germline ends. This CDR3 reads CASRGGGTDTQYF. CDR3 DNA: TGTGCCAGCAGGGGGGGTGGCACAGATACGCAGTATTTT.

V usage is TRBV20-1 and J usage is TRBJ1-1; no definite D call. The V end was cut by 0 bases, the J end by 7 bases, with 3 bases between. Germline V lookup: CDR1 DFQATT, CDR2 SNEGSKA (reference sequence). This CDR3 is built from 10 residues. The DNA for the CDR3 is TGCAGTGCTAGAGATATTGAAGCTTTCTTT. This codes for CSARDIEAFF.